Shown below are 2 T cell receptor beta chains from a single sample sequenced in a study of blood T cell repertoires in COVID-19. Profiled with immunoSEQ multiplex PCR; TCRdb holds only in-frame clones, not every one. This table has about 180,000 clones, approximately 85% appearing once. Sequences were obtained from peripheral blood. The origin of the receptors is a man in his sixties with acute or convalescent COVID-19.

The chain uses TRBV6-5 and TRBJ2-2; 7 bases align to TRBD1. Looked up from germline, CDR1 is MNHEY and CDR2 is SVGAGI. This CDR3 region has 13 residues. Trimming removed 6 bases from V and 6 bases from J; junction bases left unmatched: 4. The CDR3 bases are TGTGCCAGCAGACCGACAGGGCCCGGGGAGCTGTTTTTT. Protein: CASRPTGPGELFF.

The chain employs TRBV28 and TRBJ1-1; D gene uncertain. V lost 7 bases and J lost 5, with 14 bases in between. Germline V gene data show CDR1 as MDHEN and CDR2 as SYDVKM. The CDR3 is 13 amino acids. Here the CDR3 DNA reads TGTGCCAGCACGTTCCCGGGAGTGACTGAAGCTTTCTTT. Amino acids: CASTFPGVTEAFF.